This T cell receptor (beta chain) was sequenced for a study of PD-1 blockade in classical Hodgkin lymphoma. This clone was recorded once. No antigen is known for it. Only in-frame clones appear in the TCRdb table, and some are missing; sequencing was by immunoSEQ multiplex PCR. The sample shows some 100,000 clones, 92% of them seen only once. General study results and limits: Newly diagnosed patients reportedly trailed healthy donors in baseline TCR diversity. Unlike CD8+ TCR diversity, which did not rise significantly by C4D1, CD4+ TCR diversity did. Complete responders' diversity at baseline resembled that of newly diagnosed patients.

After autologous stem cell transplantation all patients relapsed, and prior brentuximab vedotin exposure differed between cohorts. Best overall response was complete response, partial response or progressive disease in these relapsed/refractory classical Hodgkin lymphoma patients. Trimming pared 0 bases from V and 4 bases from J, leaving 10 bases between. This CDR3 is 14 amino acids long. Germline V gene sequence: CDR1 SEHNR, CDR2 FQNEAQ (reference sequence). The rearrangement uses TRBV7-9 and TRBJ2-7; the D call may be TRBD1 or TRBD2 (6 bases each). This TCR came from a human donor with classical Hodgkin lymphoma. Here the sequenced sample was peripheral blood mononuclear cells (PBMCs), taken at baseline. The CDR3 sequence is CASSLAGGRYEQYF. DNA of the CDR3: TGTGCCAGCAGCTTAGCCGGGGGCAGGTACGAGCAGTACTTC.